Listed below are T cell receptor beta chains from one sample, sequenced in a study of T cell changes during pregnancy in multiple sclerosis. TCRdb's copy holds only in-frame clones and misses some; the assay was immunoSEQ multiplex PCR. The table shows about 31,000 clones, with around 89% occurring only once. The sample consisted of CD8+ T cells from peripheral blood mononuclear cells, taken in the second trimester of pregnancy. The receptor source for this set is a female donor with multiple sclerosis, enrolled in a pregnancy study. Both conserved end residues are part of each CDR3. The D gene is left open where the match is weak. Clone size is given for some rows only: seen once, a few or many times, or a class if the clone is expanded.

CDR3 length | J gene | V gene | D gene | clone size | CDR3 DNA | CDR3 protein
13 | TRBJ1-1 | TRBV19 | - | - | TGTGCCAGTAGCACCATGGGGGGCACTGAAGCTTTCTTT | CASSTMGGTEAFF
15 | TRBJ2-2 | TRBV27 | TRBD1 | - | TGTGCCAGCAGTGGTGGGACAGGGCGCACCGGGGAGCTGTTTTTT | CASSGGTGRTGELFF
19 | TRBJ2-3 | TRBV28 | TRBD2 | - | TGTGCCAGCAGTTTATACCCCGAGGGACTAGCGGGGGGCACAGATACGCAGTATTTT | CASSLYPEGLAGGTDTQYF
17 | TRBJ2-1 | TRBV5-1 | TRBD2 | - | TGCGCCAGCAGCTTTCCAGGGGCGAGCGGGAGGGCCGATGAGCAGTTCTTC | CASSFPGASGRADEQFF
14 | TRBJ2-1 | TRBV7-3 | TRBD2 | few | TGTGCCAGCAGTAAGACTAGCGGGAAGCCTGAGCAGTTCTTC | CASSKTSGKPEQFF
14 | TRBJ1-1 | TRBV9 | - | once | TGTGCCAGCAGCTCCCCGTCTATGAACACTGAAGCTTTCTTT | CASSSPSMNTEAFF
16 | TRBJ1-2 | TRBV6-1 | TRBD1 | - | TGTGCCAGCAGTGAACCCGAGGGACAGGGCCCCTATGGCTACACCTTC | CASSEPEGQGPYGYTF
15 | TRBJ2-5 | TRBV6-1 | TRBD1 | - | TGTGCCAGCAGTGAGGGGACAGGGTTCCAAGAGACCCAGTACTTC | CASSEGTGFQETQYF
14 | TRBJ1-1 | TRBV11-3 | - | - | TGTGCCAGCAGCTTTCTTCCGAGGAAAACTGAAGCTTTCTTT | CASSFLPRKTEAFF
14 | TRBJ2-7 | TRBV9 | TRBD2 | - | TGTGCCAGCAGCGTAGTTGGTAGCGGGAGCGAGCAGTACTTC | CASSVVGSGSEQYF
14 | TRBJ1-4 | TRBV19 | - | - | TGTGCCAGTAGTCCGACACGCCCCAGTGAAAAACTGTTTTTT | CASSPTRPSEKLFF
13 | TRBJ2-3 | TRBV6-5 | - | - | TGTGCCAGCAGTTACCTACTAGCAGATACGCAGTATTTT | CASSYLLADTQYF
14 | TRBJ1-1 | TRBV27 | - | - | TGTGCCAGCAGTTTACGCCTAATGAACACTGAAGCTTTCTTT | CASSLRLMNTEAFF
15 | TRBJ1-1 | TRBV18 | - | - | TGTGCCAGCTCACCACCCGAACAGATGAACACTGAAGCTTTCTTT | CASSPPEQMNTEAFF
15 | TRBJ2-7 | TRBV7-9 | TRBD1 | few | TGTGCCAGCAGCTACCTGGGACAGGCAAACTACGAGCAGTACTTC | CASSYLGQANYEQYF
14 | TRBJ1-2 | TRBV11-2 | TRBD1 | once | TGTGCCAGCAGCGCCCGACAGGGGCTCGATGGCTACACCTTC | CASSARQGLDGYTF